These 30 T cell receptor beta chains share one sample of origin, sequenced in a study of blood T cell repertoires in COVID-19. The data were produced by immunoSEQ multiplex PCR, yet TCRdb's version contains in-frame clones alone and is incomplete. Of fewer than 250,000 clones in the sample, about 87% were seen once. Sequenced material: peripheral blood. The receptors were gathered from a man aged 30 to 39 with COVID-19, enrolled during active disease.

This clone was observed once. The chain links TRBV12-2 to TRBJ1-6; the table assigns TRBD1, which was not confirmed against the DNA. TRBV12-2 is listed as a pseudogene. CDR3 length: 14 residues. CDR3 sequence (DNA): TGTGCAAGTCGCTTATCTCAGGGGATGATACCCCTCCACTTT. Encoded protein: CASRLSQGMIPLHF.

This clone was observed a single time. The chain links TRBV6-1 to TRBJ1-5; D is unresolved. CDR3 length equals 12 residues. With 5 bases removed from V and 5 bases from J, the gap between germline ends came to 7 bases. CDR1 is MNHNS, CDR2 SASEGT, per germline. CDR3: CASSFRDQPQHF. The CDR3 DNA sequence: TGTGCCAGCAGTTTCCGGGATCAGCCCCAGCATTTT.

The V call is TRBV11-3, the J call TRBJ2-1, with TRBD2 matching over 9 bases. The germline CDR1 and CDR2 sequences are SGHNT and YENEEA. Trimming cost V 6 bases and J 5 bases; bases outside gene matches: 5. The CDR3 is made up of 14 amino acids. The CDR3 DNA reads as TGTGCCAGCAGTCCGATAGCGGGAGACAATGAGCAGTTCTTC. This encodes CASSPIAGDNEQFF. Variable domain in full (rest from reference TRBV11-3 and TRBJ2-1): EAGVVQSPRYKIIEKKQPVAFWCNPISGHNTLYWYLQNLGQGPELLIRYENEEAVDDSQLPKDRFSAERLKGVDSTLKIQPAELGDSAVYLCASSPIAGDNEQFFGPGTRLTVL.

The chain employs TRBV29-1 and TRBJ1-2; 10 bases are a match to TRBD1. Trimming at V came to 6 bases and at J to 6 bases, leaving 7 bases not matched to a gene. The CDR3 has 13 amino acids. Germline V gene sequence: CDR1 SQVTM, CDR2 ANQGSEA. For the CDR3, the DNA is TGCAGCGTACCCGGGACAGGGGTAGATGGCTACACCTTC. Translated, it gives CSVPGTGVDGYTF.

The CDR3 is CASSAGTSGRDEQFF. The CDR3 DNA follows: TGTGCCAGCAGCGCCGGGACTAGCGGGAGGGATGAGCAGTTCTTC. This chain joins TRBV6-5 and TRBJ2-1; TRBD2 aligns across 16 bases. The CDR3 contains 15 residues. Germline lookup yields CDR1 MNHEY and CDR2 SVGAGI. V was clipped by 6 bases and J by 8 bases; unmatched bases: 4.

This chain links TRBV4-1 with TRBJ2-2; D is perhaps TRBD1 (8 bases). CDR3 length equals 16 residues. Per germline, CDR1 MGHRA and CDR2 YSYEKL. The V and J ends lost 5 bases and 3 bases respectively, with 16 bases between them. CDR3 bases: TGCGCCAGCAGCTCTCGACAGGGGAGGGACACCGGGGAGCTGTTTTTT. It encodes CASSSRQGRDTGELFF.

The J gene is TRBJ2-1, the V gene TRBV3-1 (or the pseudogene TRBV3-2); possibly TRBD2 for D (5 bases). The ends were cut back, 8 bases at V and 9 bases at J, with 26 bases in the middle. The CDR3 length is 16 residues. Germline CDR1 reads LGHDT; CDR2 reads YNNKEL (reference sequence). For the CDR3, the DNA is TGTGCCAGCGGACCCCTGGAAGGTGGAGGATTCAGTGAGCAGTTCTTC. This encodes CASGPLEGGGFSEQFF.

This clone was counted between two and nine times. V and J are TRBV27 and TRBJ1-1; D remains unclear. With 6 bases removed from V and 1 base from J, the gap between germline ends came to 15 bases. This CDR3 is built from 15 residues. CDR1 and CDR2 (germline): MNHEY, SMNVEV (reference sequence). The CDR3 nucleotides are TGTGCCAGCAGCCACCCCGGAGGTCAGAACACTGAAGCTTTCTTT. Its translation: CASSHPGGQNTEAFF.

The gene calls are TRBV29-1 and TRBJ1-6, with 9 bases matching TRBD1. Germline lookup yields CDR1 SQVTM and CDR2 ANQGSEA. V dropped 6 bases and J dropped 5; count of bases not matched to a gene: 5. This CDR3 spans 14 amino acids. CDR3 sequence reads: CSVWTGEDNSPLHF. Here the CDR3 DNA reads TGCAGCGTATGGACAGGGGAGGATAATTCACCCCTCCACTTT.

The chain recombines TRBV7-2 with TRBJ1-2; no clear D gene. The V gene lost 1 base and the J gene lost 7 bases, with 10 bases spanning the gap. The germline CDR1 and CDR2 sequences are SGHTA and FQGNSA. The CDR3 sequence is 13 residues long. CDR3 in amino acids: CASSLGGMLGYTF. The CDR3 nucleotides are TGTGCCAGCAGCTTAGGCGGGATGCTTGGCTACACCTTC. The variable domain in full, with the rest retrieved from reference TRBV7-2 and TRBJ1-2, is GAGVSQSPSNKVTEKGKDVELRCDPISGHTALYWYRQSLGQGLEFLIYFQGNSAPDKSGLPSDRFSAERTGGSVSTLTIQRTQQEDSAVYLCASSLGGMLGYTFGSGTRLTVV.

A word on this clone: This specimen includes other DNA sequences encoding the same CDR3. This sequence joins TRBV30 and TRBJ1-1; D is undetermined. The CDR3 runs 13 residues. Between the trimmed V and J ends, which lost 0 bases and 0 bases, there was a span of 5 bases. The germline V gene has CDR1 GTSNPN and CDR2 SVGIG (reference sequence). The CDR3 spells CAWSVQLNTEAFF. The CDR3 DNA reads TGTGCCTGGAGTGTACAGTTGAACACTGAAGCTTTCTTT.

This clone was seen a few times. The rearrangement joins TRBV6-2 or TRBV6-3 to TRBJ1-5; 7 bases line up with TRBD1. From germline, CDR1 is MNHEY and CDR2 SVGEGT. Trimming at V came to 0 bases and at J to 0 bases, leaving 2 bases not matched to a gene. This CDR3 spans 16 amino acids. The CDR3 reads CASSYSGQLSNQPQHF. The DNA for the CDR3 is TGTGCCAGCAGTTACTCGGGACAGCTTAGCAATCAGCCCCAGCATTTT.

The chain links TRBV15 to TRBJ1-1; D gene unclear. V lost 1 base and J lost 1, with 7 bases in between. This CDR3 spans 14 amino acids. The V gene's germline CDR1 is LNHNV and CDR2 YYDKDF (reference sequence). The chain's CDR3 is CATSRASWNTEAFF. CDR3 DNA sequence: TGTGCCACCAGCAGAGCGTCCTGGAACACTGAAGCTTTCTTT.

This clone was picked up one time. J is TRBJ2-1 and V is TRBV29-1; TRBD1 matches at 10 bases. Trimming cost V 0 bases and J 2 bases; bases outside gene matches: 4. The germline V gene has CDR1 SQVTM and CDR2 ANQGSEA. The CDR3 contains 16 residues. CDR3 region: CSVEDFGTGAYNEQFF. The CDR3 DNA sequence: TGCAGCGTTGAAGATTTCGGGACAGGGGCCTACAATGAGCAGTTCTTC.

This clone was counted a few times. The V call is TRBV2, the J call TRBJ1-1, with unresolved D. The length of the CDR3 is 13 residues. V shed 9 bases and J shed 9 bases, with 20 bases lying between them. Germline V gene data show CDR1 as SNHLY and CDR2 as FYNNEI. The CDR3 reads CASQTQAAGKAFF. The CDR3 bases are TGTGCCAGTCAAACTCAAGCGGCAGGAAAAGCTTTCTTT.

The rearrangement links TRBV28 to TRBJ2-3, with 11 bases aligning to TRBD2. CDR3 length: 14 amino acids. From germline, CDR1 is MDHEN and CDR2 SYDVKM. The J segment lost 4 bases and the V segment lost 5 bases, leaving 2 bases of the junction unmatched. CDR3 DNA: TGTGCCAGCAGTACTAGCGGGAGCGCAGATACGCAGTATTTT. This encodes CASSTSGSADTQYF.

This chain links TRBV18 with TRBJ2-1; 7 nucleotides line up with TRBD1. From germline, CDR1 is KGHSH and CDR2 LQKENI. The CDR3 extends over 15 amino acids. J was trimmed by 1 base and V by 2 bases; bases with no gene match: 2. The DNA of the CDR3 is TGTGCCAGCTCACCAAACAGGGGATCCTACAATGAGCAGTTCTTC. Residues: CASSPNRGSYNEQFF. Combining the CDR3 with reference TRBV18 and TRBJ2-1 gives the whole variable domain NAGVMQNPRHLVRRRGQEARLRCSPMKGHSHVYWYRQLPEEGLKFMVYLQKENIIDESGMPKERFSAEFPKEGPSILRIQQVVRGDSAAYFCASSPNRGSYNEQFFGPGTRLTVL.

V gene TRBV19 combines with J gene TRBJ2-2; unclear D gene. From germline, CDR1 is LNHDA and CDR2 SQIVND (reference sequence). The CDR3 is 14 residues long. The V and J ends lost 6 bases and 2 bases respectively, with 10 bases between them. The CDR3 here is CASSGTANTGELFF. The CDR3 nucleotides read TGTGCCAGTAGCGGAACAGCCAACACCGGGGAGCTGTTTTTT.

The chain links TRBV3-1 (or the pseudogene TRBV3-2) to TRBJ1-3, with D possibly being TRBD1 (6 bases). The germline V and J ends were trimmed by 0 bases and 4 bases, with 10 bases remaining between them. The germline CDR1 and CDR2 sequences are LGHDT and YNNKEL (reference sequence). The CDR3 loop spans 15 amino acids. Here the CDR3 DNA reads TGTGCCAGCAGCCAAGATACAGGGTTCGGAAACACCATATATTTT. This gives the protein CASSQDTGFGNTIYF.

The rearrangement links TRBV5-4 to TRBJ1-1; 8 nucleotides align to TRBD1. CDR1 and CDR2 from the germline V gene are SGHNT and YYREEE (reference sequence). The CDR3 extends over 16 amino acids. Trimming removed 0 bases from V and 4 bases from J; junction bases left unmatched: 8. In nucleotides, the CDR3 is TGTGCCAGCAGCTTGGGGCAGGGGGCGGGGAGCACTGAAGCTTTCTTT. Translated, it gives CASSLGQGAGSTEAFF.

This chain uses TRBV19 with TRBJ2-7; a weak D match, TRBD2 (5 bases). The CDR3 spans 14 residues. Per the germline V gene, CDR1 is LNHDA and CDR2 is SQIVND (reference sequence). V dropped 5 bases and J dropped 0 bases, with 11 bases sitting between them. CDR3 region: CASSLGLHSYEQYF. The CDR3 DNA reads as TGTGCCAGTAGTCTCGGACTTCACTCCTACGAGCAGTACTTC.

The chain links TRBV7-9 to TRBJ1-4; 7 bases match TRBD1. J was trimmed by 8 bases and V by 1 base; bases with no gene match: 4. CDR3 size: 14 residues. CDR1 SEHNR and CDR2 FQNEAQ come from the germline V gene (reference sequence). CDR3 amino acids: CASSLGQGLEKLFF. CDR3 in DNA: TGTGCCAGCAGCTTAGGACAGGGTTTGGAAAAACTGTTTTTT.

The rearrangement uses TRBV19 and TRBJ1-2; 7 bases fit TRBD1. J was trimmed by 1 base and V by 10 bases; bases with no gene match: 12. The germline V gene encodes CDR1 LNHDA and CDR2 SQIVND (reference sequence). The CDR3 consists of 15 residues. The CDR3 sequence is CATTSPGQINYGYTF. As DNA, the CDR3 is TGTGCCACTACAAGTCCGGGACAGATTAACTATGGCTACACCTTC.

This chain uses TRBV30 with TRBJ2-7, with a weak D call TRBD2 (5 bases). CDR3 length equals 13 residues. Germline V gene data show CDR1 as GTSNPN and CDR2 as SVGIG (reference sequence). V lost 2 bases, J lost 5 bases, and 13 bases lay in between. CDR3 in amino acids: CAWSPDRRNEQYF. The CDR3 DNA follows: TGTGCCTGGAGTCCCGATAGGAGGAACGAGCAGTACTTC.

The chain is built from TRBV18 and TRBJ2-4, with a possible D match to TRBD2 (6 bases). The CDR3 covers 14 residues. Trimming took 3 bases from V and 1 from J, leaving 7 bases between them. CDR1 KGHSH and CDR2 LQKENI come from the germline V gene. This CDR3 reads CASSPAGAKNIQYF. As DNA, the CDR3 is TGTGCCAGCTCACCGGCGGGGGCCAAAAACATTCAGTACTTC.

The CDR3 DNA follows: TGTGCCAGCAGTTCGACGGGAAATTCACCCCTCCACTTT. It is translated as CASSSTGNSPLHF. V usage is TRBV12-3 or TRBV12-4 and J usage is TRBJ1-6; no clear D. The length of the CDR3 is 13 residues. V dropped 4 bases and J dropped 7 bases, with 8 bases sitting between them.

About this clone: The identical CDR3 is also encoded by other nucleotide sequences in the sample. V usage is TRBV18 and J usage is TRBJ1-1, with D unresolved. Between the trimmed V and J ends, which lost 3 bases and 1 base, there was a span of 6 bases. The CDR3 runs 13 residues. Germline CDR1 is KGHSH and CDR2 is LQKENI. The CDR3 nucleotides are TGTGCCAGCTCACCTTCCGGGAACACTGAAGCTTTCTTT. As protein: CASSPSGNTEAFF.

This clone has a handful of counts. This rearrangement joins TRBV18 to TRBJ1-1, with D uncertain. V gave up 3 bases and J gave up 1 base, with 6 bases separating them. The CDR3 is 13 residues long. Germline V gene data show CDR1 as KGHSH and CDR2 as LQKENI. CDR3 nucleotide sequence: TGTGCCAGCTCACCGACTTCGAACACTGAAGCTTTCTTT. It encodes CASSPTSNTEAFF.

The chain combines TRBV10-3 with TRBJ1-2; TRBD1 matches 7 bases. This CDR3 region has 15 residues. Trimming cost V 4 bases and J 5 bases; bases outside gene matches: 10. Per germline, CDR1 ENHRY and CDR2 SYGVKD. Here the CDR3 reads CAISGSTGAGYGYTF. CDR3 sequence (DNA): TGTGCCATCAGTGGGTCAACAGGGGCGGGATATGGCTACACCTTC.

The chain recombines TRBV28 with TRBJ2-2, with a weak D call TRBD2 (6 bases). The germline V gene has CDR1 MDHEN and CDR2 SYDVKM. Trimming removed 7 bases at V and 6 bases at J, with 21 bases between. This CDR3 comprises 16 residues. The CDR3 spells CASILDSTSSAGELFF. CDR3 nucleotides: TGTGCCAGCATCCTTGACTCGACTAGTTCGGCCGGGGAGCTGTTTTTT.